These 5 T cell receptor beta chains were all obtained from the same sample, sequenced in a study of shared clonotypes between healthy human individuals (TCRdb year 2020). Receptors were amplified or captured by the immunoSEQ multiplex PCR assay. Entries here come from immuneACCESS through TCRdb and include only in-frame sequences with V and J called. Some clones fail to appear in such tables; in the studies checked, an unresolved V gene covers under half of the shortfall, and the cause of the remainder is unknown. In this sample the table shows roughly 2 million clones, 85% to 95% of which occur a single time. The top ten clonotypes cover 0.13% of the sample. Sequenced material: naive CD4+ T cells sorted from blood. The cell subset or site label, read with the paper, signifies: CD45RA+ positively selected. These receptor sequences come from a man between 18 and 35 years old in good health.

J is TRBJ2-4 and V is TRBV7-2; D not certain. The ends were cut back, 5 bases at V and 6 bases at J, with 17 bases in the middle. Germline-derived CDR1 and CDR2 are SGHTA and FQGNSA. CDR3 length: 15 amino acids. CDR3 nucleotides: TGTGCCAGCAGCCCACTACCAGAGACTGTAAACATTCAGTACTTC. This codes for CASSPLPETVNIQYF.

The chain has TRBV29-1 and TRBJ2-7; possibly TRBD1 for D (6 bases). From germline, CDR1 is SQVTM and CDR2 ANQGSEA. CDR3 size: 13 residues. V lost 7 bases and J lost 0, with 13 bases in between. The CDR3 loop reads CSAIKDSSYEQYF. CDR3 nucleotides: TGCAGCGCCATAAAGGACAGCTCCTACGAGCAGTACTTC.

Comment on this clone: The sample carries other DNA sequences with the same CDR3. This chain connects TRBV6-4 to TRBJ1-2, with TRBD1 identical over 8 bases. Germline V gene sequence: CDR1 MRHNA, CDR2 SNTAGT. The V gene end was trimmed by 0 bases and the J gene end by 8 bases; junction bases not matched to a gene: 2. This CDR3 is 13 amino acids long. The CDR3: CASSDSGQGGYTF. The DNA for the CDR3 is TGTGCCAGCAGTGACTCCGGACAGGGCGGCTACACCTTC.

The chain joins TRBV29-1 to TRBJ1-6; no clear D gene. The V end lost 0 bases, the J end lost 3 bases, and 3 bases lay between the germline ends. In germline, CDR1 is SQVTM, CDR2 ANQGSEA. This CDR3 comprises 13 residues. CDR3 residues: CSVEEGYNSPLHF. CDR3 sequence (DNA): TGCAGCGTTGAAGAGGGCTATAATTCACCCCTCCACTTT. The whole variable domain, remainder taken from reference TRBV29-1 and TRBJ1-6, is SAVISQKPSRDICQRGTSLTIQCQVDSQVTMMFWYRQQPGQSLTLIATANQGSEATYESGFVIDKFPISRPNLTFSTLTVSNMSPEDSSIYLCSVEEGYNSPLHFGNGTRLTVT.

V is TRBV6-4 and J is TRBJ1-5; the D is unclear. V gave up 8 bases and J gave up 4 bases, with 15 bases separating them. CDR1 and CDR2 from the germline V gene are MRHNA and SNTAGT. The CDR3 is made up of 14 amino acids. CDR3 DNA sequence: TGTGCCAGCCCTCCCCCCCACCAGAATCAGCCCCAGCATTTT. Its translation is CASPPPHQNQPQHF.